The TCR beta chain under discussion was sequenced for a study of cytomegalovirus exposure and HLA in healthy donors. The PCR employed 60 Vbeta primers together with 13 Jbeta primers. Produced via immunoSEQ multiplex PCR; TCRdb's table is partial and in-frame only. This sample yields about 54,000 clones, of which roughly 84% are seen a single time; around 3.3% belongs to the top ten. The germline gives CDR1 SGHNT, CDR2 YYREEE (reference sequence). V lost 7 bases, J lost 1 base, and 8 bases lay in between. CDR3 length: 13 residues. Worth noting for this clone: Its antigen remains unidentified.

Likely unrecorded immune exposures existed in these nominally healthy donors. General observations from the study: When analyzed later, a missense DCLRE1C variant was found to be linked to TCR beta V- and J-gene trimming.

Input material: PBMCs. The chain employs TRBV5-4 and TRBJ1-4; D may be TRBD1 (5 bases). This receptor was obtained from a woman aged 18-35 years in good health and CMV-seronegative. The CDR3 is CASRGGTNEKLFF. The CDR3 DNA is TGTGCCAGCCGGGGGGGAACTAATGAAAAACTGTTTTTT. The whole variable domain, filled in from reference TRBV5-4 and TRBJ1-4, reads ETGVTQSPTHLIKTRGQQVTLRCSSQSGHNTVSWYQQALGQGPQFIFQYYREEENGRGNFPPRFSGLQFPNYSSELNVNALELDDSALYLCASRGGTNEKLFFGSGTQLSVL.